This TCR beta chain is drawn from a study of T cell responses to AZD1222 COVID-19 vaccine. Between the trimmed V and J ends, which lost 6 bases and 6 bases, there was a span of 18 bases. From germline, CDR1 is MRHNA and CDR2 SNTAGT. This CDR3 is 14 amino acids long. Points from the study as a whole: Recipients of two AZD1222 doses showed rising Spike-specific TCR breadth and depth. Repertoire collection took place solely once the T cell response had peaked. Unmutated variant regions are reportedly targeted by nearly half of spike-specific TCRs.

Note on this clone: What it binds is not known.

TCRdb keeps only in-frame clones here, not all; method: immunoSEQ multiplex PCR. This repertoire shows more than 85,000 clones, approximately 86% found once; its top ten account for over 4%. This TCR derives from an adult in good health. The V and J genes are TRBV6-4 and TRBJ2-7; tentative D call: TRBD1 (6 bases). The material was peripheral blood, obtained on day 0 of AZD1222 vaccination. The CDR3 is CASSEGDPVGEQYF. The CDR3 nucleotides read TGTGCCAGCAGCGAGGGGGACCCGGTGGGCGAGCAGTACTTC.